This T cell receptor beta chain was retrieved from a study of shared clonotypes between healthy human individuals. The overall study: Researchers drew samples from a couple of women and a few men aged 18 to 49. Used for every donor were three CD4 naive, three CD4 memory, two CD8 naive and one CD8 memory plate. Findings of the study overall: Since donors were few, the genetic and exposure-history diversity represented was limited.

V was clipped by 2 bases and J by 1 base, with 6 bases between them. Germline CDR1 SGHTA, CDR2 FQGNSA. The CDR3 contains 15 residues. The repertoire was sequenced with immunoSEQ multiplex PCR; TCRdb's copy has only in-frame clones and lacks some. The table includes 950,000 to 1,100,000 clones, around 74% detected once. As to this clone: Its antigen is unidentified. Other nucleotide sequences from this sample produce the same CDR3.

The chain has TRBV7-2 and TRBJ1-6; TRBD1 might be the D (5 bases). Input material: memory CD4+ T cells sorted from blood. Regarding subset: CD45RA-negative fraction. The receptor was derived from a young man in good health. CDR3 in DNA: TGTGCCAGCAGCTTACAGGGTTCCTATAATTCACCCCTCCACTTT. It translates to CASSLQGSYNSPLHF.